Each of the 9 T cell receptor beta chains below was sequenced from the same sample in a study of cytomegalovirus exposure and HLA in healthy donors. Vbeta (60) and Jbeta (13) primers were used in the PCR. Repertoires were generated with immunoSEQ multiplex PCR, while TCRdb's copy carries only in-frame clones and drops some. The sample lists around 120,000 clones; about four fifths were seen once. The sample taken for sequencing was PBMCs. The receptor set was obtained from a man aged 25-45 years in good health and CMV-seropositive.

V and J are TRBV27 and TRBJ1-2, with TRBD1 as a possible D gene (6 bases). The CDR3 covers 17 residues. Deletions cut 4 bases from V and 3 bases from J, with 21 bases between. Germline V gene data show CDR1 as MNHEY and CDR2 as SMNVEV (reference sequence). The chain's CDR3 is CASSSTPLAAGDYGYTF. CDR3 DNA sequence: TGTGCCAGCAGTTCAACACCCCTGGCGGCAGGGGACTATGGCTACACCTTC.

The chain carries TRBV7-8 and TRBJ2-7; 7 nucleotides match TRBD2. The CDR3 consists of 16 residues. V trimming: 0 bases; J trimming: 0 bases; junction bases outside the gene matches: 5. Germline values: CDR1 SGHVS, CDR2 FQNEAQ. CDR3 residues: CASSLAQGGGSYEQYF. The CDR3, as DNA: TGTGCCAGCAGCTTAGCGCAGGGCGGGGGCTCCTACGAGCAGTACTTC.

This CDR3 reads CASSVVAGGDYEQYF. The CDR3 DNA reads as TGTGCCAGCAGCGTAGTGGCAGGGGGCGACTACGAGCAGTACTTC. The V and J genes are TRBV9 and TRBJ2-7, with 8 bases matching TRBD1. J was trimmed by 3 bases and V by 0 bases; bases with no gene match: 5. The CDR3 extends over 15 amino acids. Per germline, CDR1 SGDLS and CDR2 YYNGEE.

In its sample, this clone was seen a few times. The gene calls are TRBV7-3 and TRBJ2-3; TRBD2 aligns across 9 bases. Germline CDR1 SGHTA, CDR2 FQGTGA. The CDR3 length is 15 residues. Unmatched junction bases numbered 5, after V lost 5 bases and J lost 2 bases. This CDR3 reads CASSPIAGATDTQYF. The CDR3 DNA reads TGTGCCAGCAGCCCTATAGCGGGAGCCACAGATACGCAGTATTTT. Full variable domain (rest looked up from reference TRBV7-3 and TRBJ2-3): GAGVSQTPSNKVTEKGKYVELRCDPISGHTALYWYRQSLGQGPEFLIYFQGTGAADDSGLPNDRFFAVRPEGSVSTLKIQRTERGDSAVYLCASSPIAGATDTQYFGPGTRLTVL.

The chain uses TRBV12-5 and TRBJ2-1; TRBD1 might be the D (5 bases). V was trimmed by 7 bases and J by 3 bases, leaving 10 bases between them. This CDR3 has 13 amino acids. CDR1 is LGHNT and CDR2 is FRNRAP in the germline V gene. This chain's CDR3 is CASVPQGYNEQFF. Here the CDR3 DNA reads TGTGCTAGTGTCCCGCAGGGCTACAATGAGCAGTTCTTC.

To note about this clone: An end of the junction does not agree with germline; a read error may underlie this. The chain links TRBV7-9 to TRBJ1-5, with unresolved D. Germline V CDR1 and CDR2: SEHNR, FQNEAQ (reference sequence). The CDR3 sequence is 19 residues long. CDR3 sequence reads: CSSSSARSPTTGYSQPQHF. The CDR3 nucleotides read TGTTCCAGCAGCTCCGCGAGGTCGCCTACGACGGGTTACTCTCAGCCCCAGCATTTT.

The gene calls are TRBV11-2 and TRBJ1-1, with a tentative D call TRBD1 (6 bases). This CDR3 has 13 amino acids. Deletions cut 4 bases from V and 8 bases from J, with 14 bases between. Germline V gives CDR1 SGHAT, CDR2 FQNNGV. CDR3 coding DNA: TGTGCCAGCAGCTCAAGGGGGTTCGTGGAAGCTTTCTTT. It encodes CASSSRGFVEAFF.

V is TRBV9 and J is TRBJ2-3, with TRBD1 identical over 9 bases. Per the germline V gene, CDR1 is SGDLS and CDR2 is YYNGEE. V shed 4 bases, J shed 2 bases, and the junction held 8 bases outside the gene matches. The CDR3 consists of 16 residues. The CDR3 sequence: CASSRFTGGYTDTQYF. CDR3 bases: TGTGCCAGCAGCCGATTTACAGGGGGCTACACAGATACGCAGTATTTT.

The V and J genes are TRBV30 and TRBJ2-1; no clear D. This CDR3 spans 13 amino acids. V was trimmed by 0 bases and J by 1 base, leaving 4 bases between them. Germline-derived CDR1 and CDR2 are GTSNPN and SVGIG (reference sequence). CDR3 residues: CAWSVLSYNEQFF. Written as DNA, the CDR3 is TGTGCCTGGAGTGTACTGTCCTACAATGAGCAGTTCTTC.